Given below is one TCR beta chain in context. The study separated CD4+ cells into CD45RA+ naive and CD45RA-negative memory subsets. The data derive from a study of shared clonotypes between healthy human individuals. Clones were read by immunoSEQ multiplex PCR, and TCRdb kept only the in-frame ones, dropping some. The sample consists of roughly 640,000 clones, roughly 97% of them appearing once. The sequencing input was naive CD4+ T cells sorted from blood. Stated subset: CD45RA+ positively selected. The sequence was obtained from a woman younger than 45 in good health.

The CDR3 sequence is CASSLGTRNTEAFF. In nucleotides, the CDR3 is TGTGCCAGCAGTTTGGGGACGAGGAACACTGAAGCTTTCTTT. V usage is TRBV27 and J usage is TRBJ1-1; D is perhaps TRBD1 (5 bases). Trimming left V 3 bases short and J 1 base short, with 9 bases between. The CDR3 is 14 residues long. The germline gives CDR1 MNHEY, CDR2 SMNVEV (reference sequence).